Detailed here is one T cell receptor beta chain. TCRdb re-derived calls from the RT-PCR reads in MiXCR, one entry per CDR3 protein. The sample carries hundreds of thousands of distinct CDR3 sequences, over 12% recorded once. J was trimmed by 5 bases and V by 3 bases; bases with no gene match: 11. The CDR3 is made up of 17 amino acids. Germline CDR1 and CDR2: SGHTA and FQGNSA. This clonotype originated in a female donor in good health, serving as a healthy control. Sequenced input: memory CD4+ T cells from blood. The chain has TRBV7-2 and TRBJ2-2; 8 bases agree with TRBD1. CDR3 amino acids: CASSFGGTGGSTGELFF. In nucleotides, the CDR3 is TGTGCCAGCAGCTTCGGGGGCACAGGGGGTTCTACCGGGGAGCTGTTTTTT.